This T cell receptor (beta chain) was recovered during a study of blood T cell repertoires in COVID-19. Study context: Specimens from acute and convalescent COVID-19 originated in the United States, Italy and Spain. T cells, B-cell-depleted T cells, or PBMCs supplied cDNA or gDNA.

Germline CDR1 reads SGDLS; CDR2 reads YYNGEE. The ends were cut back, 0 bases at V and 4 bases at J, with 10 bases in the middle. The CDR3 is made up of 14 amino acids. In the authors' workflow: Amplification from reference gene primers served as the basis for estimated nucleated cell counts. Method: immunoSEQ multiplex PCR; TCRdb's copy keeps in-frame clones and lacks some. V and J calls and clone size are given by that table; D and trimming were obtained from the DNA. The table records over 200,000 clones, more than 65% of them present only once. The chain uses TRBV9 and TRBJ2-5; D might be TRBD1 (6 bases). Sequenced: peripheral blood. This sequence originates from a man in his fifties or sixties with active or convalescent COVID-19. CDR3 sequence: CASSVGTVIETQYF. In DNA, the CDR3 is TGTGCCAGCAGCGTAGGGACAGTCATAGAGACCCAGTACTTC.